This is a list of T cell receptor beta chains from one sample in a study of blood T cell repertoires in COVID-19. The protocol was immunoSEQ multiplex PCR, while the TCRdb copy is restricted to in-frame clones and leaves out a portion. The sample carries 200,000 to 300,000 clones, about 88% recorded once. Sequencing used peripheral blood. Source of these receptors: a man aged 60 to 75 who had recovered from COVID-19. CDR3s include the opening cysteine and the closing phenylalanine or tryptophan. The D gene is left open where the match is weak. Expanded clones get a size class; other rows say once, few or many, or leave the size out.

J gene	D gene	clone size	V gene	CDR3 DNA	CDR3 protein
TRBJ1-1	-	-	TRBV12-3/TRBV12-4	TGTGCCAGCAGGACAGAGCCACCCGAAGCTTTCTTT	CASRTEPPEAFF
TRBJ1-1	-	-	TRBV11-2	TGTGCCAGCAGCTTAGTCAGAATTGGGAGCACTGAAGCTTTCTTT	CASSLVRIGSTEAFF
TRBJ2-2	-	-	TRBV11-2	TGTGCCAGCAGCTTTCAGGGGCCCCCGGCCGGGGAGCTGTTTTTT	CASSFQGPPAGELFF
TRBJ1-6	-	once	TRBV7-2	TGTGCCAGCAGCTTACAGGGAAGTAATTCACCCCTCCACTTT	CASSLQGSNSPLHF
TRBJ2-1	-	once	TRBV6-5	TGTGCCAGCAGGGAGACTCCAGGGGTGACTGAGCAGTTCTTC	CASRETPGVTEQFF
TRBJ2-5	-	-	TRBV7-2	TGTGCCAGCAGCCTCAGGGGAATGGGCCCCTGGGGTCAGACCCAGTACTTC	CASSLRGMGPWGQTQYF
TRBJ1-3	TRBD1	few	TRBV18	TGTGCCAGCTCACCGTCCGGCGGGACAGGGGGCACGGTTGGAAACACCATATATTTT	CASSPSGGTGGTVGNTIYF
TRBJ2-7	TRBD1	-	TRBV29-1	TGCAGCGTTGAAAGCGCAGGGGGCTCCTACGAGCAGTACTTC	CSVESAGGSYEQYF
TRBJ1-4	TRBD1	-	TRBV6-5	TGTGCCAGCAGTCGGGACAGGGGGCAGGAAAAACTGTTTTTT	CASSRDRGQEKLFF
TRBJ1-2	TRBD1	-	TRBV4-2	TGTGCCAGCAGCCAAAAATCCGGGACAGGCAACTATGGCTACACCTTC	CASSQKSGTGNYGYTF
TRBJ2-5	TRBD2	-	TRBV7-6	TGTGCCAGCAGCCCTGGACTAGCGGGGGGGTACCAAGAGACCCAGTACTTC	CASSPGLAGGYQETQYF
TRBJ2-2	TRBD1	-	TRBV5-1	TGCGCCAGCAGCTTGGCGGGACAGGGGGCCGGGGAGCTGTTTTTT	CASSLAGQGAGELFF
TRBJ2-1	-	once	TRBV7-9	TGTGCCAGCAGTAACGCCGGGAAACCCTCCTACAATGAGCAGTTCTTC	CASSNAGKPSYNEQFF
TRBJ1-2	-	-	TRBV6-4	TGTGCCAGCAGGCCGTCAGGGTCTAGCTATGGCTACACCTTC	CASRPSGSSYGYTF
TRBJ1-2	TRBD1	-	TRBV30	TGTGCCTGGAGAACCCACCGGGACAGCATCTTC	CAWRTHRDSIF
TRBJ2-1	TRBD1	-	TRBV4-1	TGCGCCAGCAGCCGCCGGACAGGCAATGAGCAGTTCTTC	CASSRRTGNEQFF
TRBJ2-3	TRBD2	-	TRBV5-1	TGCGCCAGCAGCTTGGCGGGTAGCGGGGGGGCCTCAGATACGCAGTATTTT	CASSLAGSGGASDTQYF
TRBJ2-7	TRBD1	-	TRBV6-5	TGTGCCAGCAGTTACGGCCGGGACAGGGGGAACTACGAGCAGTACTTC	CASSYGRDRGNYEQYF
TRBJ2-2	TRBD1	-	TRBV14	TGTGCCAGCAGCCCCGGGACAGGAGCGAACACCGGGGAGCTGTTTTTT	CASSPGTGANTGELFF
TRBJ1-2	-	once	TRBV4-2	TGTGCCAGCAGCCAAGAGCGGACAGCGTATGGCTACACCTTC	CASSQERTAYGYTF
TRBJ2-3	-	-	TRBV30	TGTGCCTACGCGAGGACAATCGATACGCAGTATTTT	CAYARTIDTQYF
TRBJ1-6	-	-	TRBV18	TGTGCCAGCTCACAGGACAGCTATAATTCACCCCTCCACTTT	CASSQDSYNSPLHF
TRBJ2-7	TRBD2	once	TRBV27	TGTGCCAGCAGTTCCCTCCGACTAGCGGTGCCCTACGAGCAGTACTTC	CASSSLRLAVPYEQYF
TRBJ1-1	-	-	TRBV29-1	TGCAGCTGCCGGGGTGGGGGCCGCACTGAAGCTTTCTTT	CSCRGGGRTEAFF
TRBJ2-3	TRBD1	once	TRBV29-1	TGCAGCGATAGACAGGGGAACACAGATACGCAGTATTTT	CSDRQGNTDTQYF
TRBJ1-3	-	-	TRBV6-5	TGTGCCAGCAGTTTCGAGGGTCTTTCTGGAAACACCATATATTTT	CASSFEGLSGNTIYF
TRBJ2-2	-	-	TRBV7-8	TGTGCCAGCAGCTTAAGCCCCTCGGGGAAAGGGGAGCTGTTTTTT	CASSLSPSGKGELFF
TRBJ1-6	-	-	TRBV13	TGTGCCAGCAGCGAGGGAGCAAGCTCCTATAATTCACCCCTCCACTTT	CASSEGASSYNSPLHF
TRBJ2-2	TRBD2	-	TRBV3-1/TRBV3-2	TGTGCCAGCAGCCAAGTTGCCAGCGGGGGGGCCGGGGAGCTGTTTTTT	CASSQVASGGAGELFF
TRBJ2-7	-	few	TRBV3-1/TRBV3-2	TGTGCCAGCAGCCAAGACCGGGGCTACGAGCAGTACTTC	CASSQDRGYEQYF
TRBJ2-7	-	-	TRBV7-9	TGTGCCAGCAGCTCCGTCCACGAGCAGTACTTC	CASSSVHEQYF
TRBJ1-1	TRBD1	-	TRBV6-5	TGTGCCGGACGGGACAGGGGGGCCACTGAAGCTTTCTTT	CAGRDRGATEAFF
TRBJ2-5	-	-	TRBV18	TGTGCCAGCTCTCTTTCTCCGACTAGAAGAGGAGAGACCCAGTACTTC	CASSLSPTRRGETQYF
TRBJ2-5	TRBD2	once	TRBV6-5	TGTGCCAGCAGTTACGGGCTAGCGGGGGTCGGAGAGACCCAGTACTTC	CASSYGLAGVGETQYF
TRBJ1-1	-	many	TRBV6-5	TGTGCCAGCAGGACGGGACACCCGAACACTGAAGCTTTCTTT	CASRTGHPNTEAFF
TRBJ2-7	-	-	TRBV7-2	TGTGCCAGCAGCTATTACAGTAACTACGAGCAGTACTTC	CASSYYSNYEQYF
TRBJ2-4	-	-	TRBV5-4	TGTGCCAGCAGCTTGTCAGGCGGAGGGGAAAACATTCAGTACTTC	CASSLSGGGENIQYF
TRBJ2-1	-	-	TRBV11-1	TGTGCCAGCAGCTTAGTATACAGGGACACTGAGCAGTTCTTC	CASSLVYRDTEQFF
TRBJ2-2	-	-	TRBV12-5	TGTGCTAGTGGCAGGGCCGCACAACTCCTCCGCGGGGAGCTGTTTTTT	CASGRAAQLLRGELFF
TRBJ2-1	TRBD1	-	TRBV6-4	TGTGCCAGCAGTGATTTAAGGGGGCGGTACAATGAGCAGTTCTTC	CASSDLRGRYNEQFF
TRBJ2-7	-	-	TRBV7-2	TGTGCCAGCAGCCATAATAGCGGTTACGAGCAGTACTTC	CASSHNSGYEQYF